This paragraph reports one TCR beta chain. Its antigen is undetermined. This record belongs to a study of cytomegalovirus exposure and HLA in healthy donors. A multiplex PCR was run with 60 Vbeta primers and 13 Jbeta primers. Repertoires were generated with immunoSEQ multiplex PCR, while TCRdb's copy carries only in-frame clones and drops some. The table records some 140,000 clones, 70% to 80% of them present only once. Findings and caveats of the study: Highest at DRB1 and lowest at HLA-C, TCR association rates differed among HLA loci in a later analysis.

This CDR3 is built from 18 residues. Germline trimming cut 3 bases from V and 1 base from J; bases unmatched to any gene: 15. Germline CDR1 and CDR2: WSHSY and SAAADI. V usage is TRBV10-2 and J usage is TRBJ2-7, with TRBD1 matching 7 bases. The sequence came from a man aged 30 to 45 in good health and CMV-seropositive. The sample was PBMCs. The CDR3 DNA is TGCGCCAGCAGTGACTTTCTTCCGGACAGGCCAAAATCCTACGAGCAGTACTTC. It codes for CASSDFLPDRPKSYEQYF.